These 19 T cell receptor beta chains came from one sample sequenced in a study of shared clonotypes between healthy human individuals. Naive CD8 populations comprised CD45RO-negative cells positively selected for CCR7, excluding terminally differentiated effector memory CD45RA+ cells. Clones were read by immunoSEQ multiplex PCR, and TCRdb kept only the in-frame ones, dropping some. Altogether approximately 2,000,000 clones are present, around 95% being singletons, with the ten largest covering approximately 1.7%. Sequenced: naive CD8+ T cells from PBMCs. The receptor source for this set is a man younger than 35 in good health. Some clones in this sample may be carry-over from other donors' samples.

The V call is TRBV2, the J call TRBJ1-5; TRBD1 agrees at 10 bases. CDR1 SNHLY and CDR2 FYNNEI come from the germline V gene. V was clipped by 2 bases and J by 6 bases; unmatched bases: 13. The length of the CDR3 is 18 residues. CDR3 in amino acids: CASSELGTGVEEFQPQHF. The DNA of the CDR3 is TGTGCCAGCAGTGAACTGGGGACAGGGGTTGAGGAATTTCAGCCCCAGCATTTT.

CDR3 in DNA: TGTGCCAGTAGCGTAAAGGACATGGGTGCGGGAGGGCCCAGCGAGCAGTACTTC. Translated, it gives CASSVKDMGAGGPSEQYF. The rearrangement joins TRBV19 to TRBJ2-7, with TRBD2 matching 9 bases. The CDR3 is made up of 18 amino acids. Trimming removed 6 bases from V and 6 bases from J; junction bases left unmatched: 21. Germline assignment: CDR1 LNHDA and CDR2 SQIVND (reference sequence).

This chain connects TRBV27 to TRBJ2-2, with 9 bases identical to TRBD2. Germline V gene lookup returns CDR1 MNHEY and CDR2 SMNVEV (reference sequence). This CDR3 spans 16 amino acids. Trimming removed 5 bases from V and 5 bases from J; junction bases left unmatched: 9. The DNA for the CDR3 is TGTGCCAGCAGTATGTTGACTAGCGGAGGAACCGGGGAGCTGTTTTTT. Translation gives CASSMLTSGGTGELFF.

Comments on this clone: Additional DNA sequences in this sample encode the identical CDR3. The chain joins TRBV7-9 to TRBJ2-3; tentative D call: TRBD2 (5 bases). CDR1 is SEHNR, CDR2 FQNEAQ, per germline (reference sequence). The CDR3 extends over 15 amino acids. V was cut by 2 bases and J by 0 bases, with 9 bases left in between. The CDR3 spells CASSLPGISTDTQYF. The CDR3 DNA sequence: TGTGCCAGCAGCTTACCGGGGATAAGCACAGATACGCAGTATTTT.

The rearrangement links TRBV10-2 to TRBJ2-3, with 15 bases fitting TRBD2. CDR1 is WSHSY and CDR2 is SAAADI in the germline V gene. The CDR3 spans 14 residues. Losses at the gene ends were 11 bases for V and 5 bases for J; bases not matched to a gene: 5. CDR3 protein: CAVGLAGGGDTQYF. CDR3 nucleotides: TGCGCCGTGGGACTAGCGGGAGGTGGAGATACGCAGTATTTT.

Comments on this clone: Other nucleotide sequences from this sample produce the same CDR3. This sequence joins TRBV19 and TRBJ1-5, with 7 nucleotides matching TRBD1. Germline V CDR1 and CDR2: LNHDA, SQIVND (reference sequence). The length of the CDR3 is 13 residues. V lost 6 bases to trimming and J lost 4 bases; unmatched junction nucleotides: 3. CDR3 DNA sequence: TGTGCCAGTAGAGGGGACAGAAATCAGCCCCAGCATTTT. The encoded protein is CASRGDRNQPQHF.

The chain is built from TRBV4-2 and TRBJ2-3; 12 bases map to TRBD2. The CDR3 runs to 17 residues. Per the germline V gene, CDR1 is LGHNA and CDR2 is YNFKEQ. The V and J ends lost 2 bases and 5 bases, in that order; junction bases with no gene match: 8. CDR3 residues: CASSQFLEGLAGDTQYF. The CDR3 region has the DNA TGTGCCAGCAGCCAATTCTTGGAGGGACTAGCGGGAGATACGCAGTATTTT.

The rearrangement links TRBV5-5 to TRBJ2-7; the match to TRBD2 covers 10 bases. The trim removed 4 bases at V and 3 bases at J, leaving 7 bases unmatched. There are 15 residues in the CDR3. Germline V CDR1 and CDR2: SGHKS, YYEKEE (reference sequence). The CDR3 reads CASSPGTSAFYEQYF. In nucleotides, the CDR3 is TGTGCCAGCAGCCCCGGGACTAGCGCTTTCTACGAGCAGTACTTC.

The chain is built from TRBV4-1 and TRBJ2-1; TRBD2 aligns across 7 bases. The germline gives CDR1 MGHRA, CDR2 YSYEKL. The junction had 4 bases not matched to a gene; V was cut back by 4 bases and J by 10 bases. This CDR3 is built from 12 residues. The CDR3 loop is CASSPPGLEQFF. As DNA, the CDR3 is TGCGCCAGCAGCCCTCCGGGACTAGAGCAGTTCTTC.

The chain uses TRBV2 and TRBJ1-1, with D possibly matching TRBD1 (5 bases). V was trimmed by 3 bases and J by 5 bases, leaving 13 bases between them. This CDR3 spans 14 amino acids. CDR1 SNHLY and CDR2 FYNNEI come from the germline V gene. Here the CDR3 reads CASSDPGKGTEAFF. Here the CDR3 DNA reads TGTGCCAGCAGTGACCCAGGGAAAGGGACTGAAGCTTTCTTT.

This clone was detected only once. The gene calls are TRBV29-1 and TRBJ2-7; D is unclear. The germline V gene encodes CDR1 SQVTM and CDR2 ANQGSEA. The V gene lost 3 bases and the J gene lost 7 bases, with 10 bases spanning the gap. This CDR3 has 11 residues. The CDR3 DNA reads TGCAGCGTTGATCATCTGGGAGAGCAGTACTTC. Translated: CSVDHLGEQYF.

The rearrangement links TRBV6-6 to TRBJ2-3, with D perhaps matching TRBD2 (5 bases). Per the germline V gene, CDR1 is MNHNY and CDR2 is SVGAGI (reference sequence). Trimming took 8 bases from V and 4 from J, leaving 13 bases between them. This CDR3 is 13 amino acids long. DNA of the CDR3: TGTGCCAGCCGCGAGAGGGCCGCAGATACGCAGTATTTT. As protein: CASRERAADTQYF.

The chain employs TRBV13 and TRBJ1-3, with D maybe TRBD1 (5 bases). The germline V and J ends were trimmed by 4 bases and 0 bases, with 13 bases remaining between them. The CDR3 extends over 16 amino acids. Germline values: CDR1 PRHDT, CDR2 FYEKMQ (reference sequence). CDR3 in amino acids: CASSYQGTISGNTIYF. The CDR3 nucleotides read TGTGCCAGCAGCTACCAAGGGACGATCTCTGGAAACACCATATATTTT.

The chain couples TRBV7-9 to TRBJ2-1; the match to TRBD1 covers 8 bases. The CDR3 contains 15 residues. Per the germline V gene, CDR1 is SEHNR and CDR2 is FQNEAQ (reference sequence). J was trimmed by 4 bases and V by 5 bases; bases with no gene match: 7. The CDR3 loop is CASSPRTGTYNEQFF. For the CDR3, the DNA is TGTGCCAGCAGCCCTCGGACAGGGACTTACAATGAGCAGTTCTTC. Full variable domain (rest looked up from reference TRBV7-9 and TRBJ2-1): DTGVSQNPRHKITKRGQNVTFRCDPISEHNRLYWYRQTLGQGPEFLTYFQNEAQLEKSRLLSDRFSAERPKGSFSTLEIQRTEQGDSAMYLCASSPRTGTYNEQFFGPGTRLTVL.

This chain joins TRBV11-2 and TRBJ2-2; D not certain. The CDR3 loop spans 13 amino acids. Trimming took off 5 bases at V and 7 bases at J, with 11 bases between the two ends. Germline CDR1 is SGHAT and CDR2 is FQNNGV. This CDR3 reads CASSQGMIGELFF. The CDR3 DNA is TGTGCCAGCAGCCAAGGGATGATCGGGGAGCTGTTTTTT.

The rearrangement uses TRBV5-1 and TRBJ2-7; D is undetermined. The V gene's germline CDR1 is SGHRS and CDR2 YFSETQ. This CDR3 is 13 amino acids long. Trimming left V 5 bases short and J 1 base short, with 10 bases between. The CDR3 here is CASRETGSYEQYF. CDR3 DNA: TGCGCCAGCAGGGAGACTGGATCCTACGAGCAGTACTTC.

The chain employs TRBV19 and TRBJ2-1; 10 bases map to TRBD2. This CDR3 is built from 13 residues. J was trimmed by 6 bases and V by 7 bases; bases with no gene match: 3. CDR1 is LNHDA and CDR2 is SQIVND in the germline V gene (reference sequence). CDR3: CASTPSGSNEQFF. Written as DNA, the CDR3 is TGTGCCAGTACTCCTAGCGGGAGCAATGAGCAGTTCTTC.

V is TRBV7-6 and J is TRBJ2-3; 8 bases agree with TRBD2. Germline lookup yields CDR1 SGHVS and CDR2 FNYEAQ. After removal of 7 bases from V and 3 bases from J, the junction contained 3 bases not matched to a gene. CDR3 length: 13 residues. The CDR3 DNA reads TGTGCCAGCACTGGCGGGAGGACAGATACGCAGTATTTT. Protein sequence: CASTGGRTDTQYF.

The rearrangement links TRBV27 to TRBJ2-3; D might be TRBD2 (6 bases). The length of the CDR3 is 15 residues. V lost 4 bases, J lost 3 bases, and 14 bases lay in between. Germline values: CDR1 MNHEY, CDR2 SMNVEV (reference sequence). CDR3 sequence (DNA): TGTGCCAGCAGTTCCGCGGGGCGCCGGACAGATACGCAGTATTTT. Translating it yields CASSSAGRRTDTQYF.